The rows below give T cell receptor beta chains drawn from one sample of a study of OX40 agonist ivuxolimab in advanced cancers. The table came from immunoSEQ multiplex PCR; TCRdb's copy has only in-frame clones and leaves some out. Of some 94,000 clones in the sample, about 90% were seen once. The sample consisted of CD4+ or CD8+ T cells sorted from blood, taken in a trial of the OX40 agonist ivuxolimab. The receptors derive from an adult with an advanced solid tumor such as melanoma, head and neck, liver or kidney cancer. CDR3s include the opening cysteine and the closing phenylalanine or tryptophan. The order of the fields is clone size, D gene, J gene, V gene, CDR3 protein, CDR3 DNA. A D gene is named only where the DNA matches it firmly. Expanded clones are given a class, and other clones once, few, many or no size at all.

size: NA; D: TRBD2; J: TRBJ2-3; V: TRBV28; CDR3: CASSEAGKGDTQYF; DNA: TGTGCCAGCAGCGAAGCGGGAAAAGGGGATACGCAGTATTTT
size: NA; D: NA; J: TRBJ2-1; V: TRBV2; CDR3: CASRRGADNEQFF; DNA: TGTGCCAGCAGAAGGGGAGCAGACAATGAGCAGTTCTTC
size: NA; D: TRBD1; J: TRBJ1-1; V: TRBV5-5; CDR3: CASSLGRQGAKAFF; DNA: TGTGCCAGCAGCTTGGGACGACAGGGGGCTAAAGCTTTCTTT
size: NA; D: TRBD2; J: TRBJ2-3; V: TRBV7-9; CDR3: CASSVLAGGPHTQYF; DNA: TGTGCCAGCAGCGTACTAGCGGGAGGGCCGCATACGCAGTATTTT
size: NA; D: NA; J: TRBJ2-5; V: TRBV5-6; CDR3: CASSFRQGGQETQYF; DNA: TGTGCCAGCAGCTTTAGACAGGGAGGACAAGAGACCCAGTACTTC
size: NA; D: TRBD2; J: TRBJ2-1; V: TRBV19; CDR3: CASSQERTSGWNEQFF; DNA: TGTGCCAGTAGTCAGGAAAGGACTAGCGGATGGAATGAGCAGTTCTTC
size: NA; D: NA; J: TRBJ2-2; V: TRBV21-1; CDR3: CASSGRTSGREDGELFF; DNA: TGTGCCAGCAGCGGGCGGACTAGCGGGAGGGAGGACGGGGAGCTGTTTTTT
size: few; D: TRBD1; J: TRBJ1-1; V: TRBV7-2; CDR3: CASSSAGGLGTEAFF; DNA: TGTGCCAGCAGCTCGGCAGGGGGACTAGGTACTGAAGCTTTCTTT
size: NA; D: NA; J: TRBJ2-6; V: TRBV20-1; CDR3: CSAGGANVLTF; DNA: TGCAGTGCCGGCGGGGCCAACGTCCTGACTTTC
size: NA; D: TRBD2; J: TRBJ2-7; V: TRBV19; CDR3: CASSLTSGTYEQYF; DNA: TGTGCCAGTAGTTTGACTAGCGGCACCTACGAGCAGTACTTC
size: NA; D: NA; J: TRBJ2-2; V: TRBV6-5; CDR3: CASTYRPGNTGELFF; DNA: TGTGCCAGCACCTACAGGCCTGGGAACACCGGGGAGCTGTTTTTT
size: once; D: TRBD2; J: TRBJ2-3; V: TRBV18; CDR3: CASSPSLAGGIGVF; DNA: TGTGCCAGCTCACCATCCCTAGCGGGAGGAATCGGCGTTTTT
size: NA; D: NA; J: TRBJ1-1; V: TRBV27; CDR3: CASSPAGWYQGNTEAFF; DNA: TGTGCCAGCAGCCCAGCAGGCTGGTACCAAGGGAACACTGAAGCTTTCTTT
size: NA; D: NA; J: TRBJ2-4; V: TRBV21-1; CDR3: CASSLDREDIQYF; DNA: TGTGCCAGCAGTTTGGACAGGGAGGACATTCAGTACTTC
size: NA; D: TRBD2; J: TRBJ2-5; V: TRBV4-2; CDR3: CASSRELAGDSSGKETQYF; DNA: TGTGCCAGCAGCCGCGAATTAGCGGGAGACTCAAGCGGGAAAGAGACCCAGTACTTC
size: NA; D: NA; J: TRBJ2-1; V: TRBV7-3; CDR3: CASSPSHSEGREQFF; DNA: TGTGCCAGCAGCCCCTCGCACTCGGAAGGGCGTGAGCAGTTCTTC
size: NA; D: TRBD2; J: TRBJ2-1; V: TRBV5-1; CDR3: CASSLLAGGMNEQFF; DNA: TGCGCCAGCAGCTTACTAGCGGGAGGGATGAATGAGCAGTTCTTC
size: once; D: TRBD1; J: TRBJ1-2; V: TRBV6-5; CDR3: CASSRQGMAYGYTF; DNA: TGTGCCAGCAGTAGACAGGGGATGGCTTATGGCTACACCTTC
size: NA; D: TRBD2; J: TRBJ2-7; V: TRBV4-2; CDR3: CASSFTGLAAYEQYF; DNA: TGTGCCAGCAGCTTCACGGGACTAGCGGCCTACGAGCAGTACTTC
size: NA; D: NA; J: TRBJ2-7; V: TRBV7-9; CDR3: CASSLAGLHEQYF; DNA: TGTGCCAGCAGCTTAGCAGGGCTCCACGAGCAGTACTTC
size: once; D: TRBD1; J: TRBJ2-2; V: TRBV28; CDR3: CASSLTGGSGELFF; DNA: TGTGCCAGCAGTTTAACAGGGGGGTCCGGGGAGCTGTTTTTT
size: NA; D: TRBD1; J: TRBJ2-7; V: TRBV18; CDR3: CASSPGTGGWYEQYF; DNA: TGTGCCAGCTCACCGGGGACAGGGGGCTGGTACGAGCAGTACTTC
size: NA; D: TRBD1; J: TRBJ2-7; V: TRBV6-5; CDR3: CASSSTGGSYEQYF; DNA: TGTGCCAGCAGTTCCACAGGGGGCTCCTACGAGCAGTACTTC
size: NA; D: NA; J: TRBJ2-5; V: TRBV5-1; CDR3: CASSFRETQYF; DNA: TGCGCCAGCAGCTTCAGGGAGACCCAGTACTTC
size: NA; D: TRBD1; J: TRBJ1-1; V: TRBV12-5; CDR3: CASGLVTGVANTEAFF; DNA: TGTGCTAGTGGTTTGGTAACAGGGGTGGCGAACACTGAAGCTTTCTTT
size: NA; D: NA; J: TRBJ2-7; V: TRBV6-5; CDR3: CASSLTGFYEQYF; DNA: TGTGCCAGCAGTTTGACAGGATTCTACGAGCAGTACTTC
size: NA; D: TRBD1; J: TRBJ2-5; V: TRBV18; CDR3: CASRTGETQYF; DNA: TGTGCCAGCAGGACAGGAGAGACCCAGTACTTC
size: NA; D: TRBD1; J: TRBJ1-1; V: TRBV15; CDR3: CATSYIDRVLHTEAFF; DNA: TGTGCCACCAGTTACATCGACAGGGTCTTACACACTGAAGCTTTCTTT
size: NA; D: NA; J: TRBJ2-7; V: TRBV9; CDR3: CASSVVGAGGDEQYF; DNA: TGTGCCAGCAGCGTAGTAGGGGCAGGGGGGGACGAGCAGTACTTC
size: NA; D: TRBD1; J: TRBJ2-5; V: TRBV9; CDR3: CASSPRTGGGGETQYF; DNA: TGTGCCAGCAGCCCCCGGACAGGGGGCGGGGGGGAGACCCAGTACTTC
size: NA; D: NA; J: TRBJ2-7; V: TRBV5-6; CDR3: CASSYETYAQYF; DNA: TGTGCCAGCAGCTATGAAACCTACGCGCAGTACTTC
size: NA; D: NA; J: TRBJ2-5; V: TRBV14; CDR3: CASSQLGGGRETQYF; DNA: TGTGCCAGCAGCCAACTTGGAGGGGGCAGGGAGACCCAGTACTTC
size: NA; D: TRBD1; J: TRBJ2-7; V: TRBV11-2; CDR3: CASSPRLGTGRDEQYF; DNA: TGTGCCAGCAGTCCACGCCTGGGGACAGGGAGGGACGAGCAGTACTTC
size: NA; D: TRBD1; J: TRBJ2-1; V: TRBV7-2; CDR3: CASSRDRANEQFF; DNA: TGTGCCAGCAGTAGGGACAGGGCCAATGAGCAGTTCTTC
size: NA; D: TRBD2; J: TRBJ2-2; V: TRBV7-3; CDR3: CASSRSPGGNTGELFF; DNA: TGTGCCAGCAGCCGATCTCCGGGAGGGAACACCGGGGAGCTGTTTTTT
size: NA; D: NA; J: TRBJ1-1; V: TRBV2; CDR3: CASTGEVNTEAFF; DNA: TGTGCCAGCACAGGGGAGGTGAACACTGAAGCTTTCTTT
size: NA; D: NA; J: TRBJ2-3; V: TRBV7-3; CDR3: CASSLFRERGTDTQYF; DNA: TGTGCCAGCAGCTTATTCCGGGAGCGTGGCACAGATACGCAGTATTTT
size: NA; D: NA; J: TRBJ2-7; V: TRBV28; CDR3: CASSLPGEGLEQYF; DNA: TGTGCCAGCAGTTTACCAGGAGAGGGACTCGAGCAGTACTTC
size: NA; D: NA; J: TRBJ1-1; V: TRBV6-5; CDR3: CASSYSSTEAFF; DNA: TGTGCCAGCAGTTACTCGAGCACTGAAGCTTTCTTT
size: NA; D: NA; J: TRBJ2-5; V: TRBV7-9; CDR3: CASSLWGAGETQYF; DNA: TGTGCCAGCAGCTTGTGGGGGGCCGGAGAGACCCAGTACTTC
size: NA; D: NA; J: TRBJ1-2; V: TRBV7-2; CDR3: CASSLDGPAQANYGYTF; DNA: TGTGCCAGCAGCTTAGACGGCCCAGCCCAAGCTAACTATGGCTACACCTTC
size: NA; D: TRBD1; J: TRBJ1-5; V: TRBV5-8; CDR3: CASSLGDRNQPQHF; DNA: TGTGCCAGCAGCTTGGGGGACAGAAATCAGCCCCAGCATTTT